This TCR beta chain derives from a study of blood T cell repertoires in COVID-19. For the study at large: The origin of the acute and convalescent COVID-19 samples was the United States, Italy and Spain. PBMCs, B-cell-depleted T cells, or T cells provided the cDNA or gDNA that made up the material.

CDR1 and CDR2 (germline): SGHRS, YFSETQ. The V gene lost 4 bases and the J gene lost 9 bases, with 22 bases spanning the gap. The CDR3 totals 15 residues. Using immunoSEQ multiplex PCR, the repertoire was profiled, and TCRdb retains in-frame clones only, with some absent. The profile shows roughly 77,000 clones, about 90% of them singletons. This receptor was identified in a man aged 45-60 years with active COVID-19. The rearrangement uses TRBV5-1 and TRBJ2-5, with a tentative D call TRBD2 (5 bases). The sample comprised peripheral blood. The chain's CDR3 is CASSPGYTTTMAQYF. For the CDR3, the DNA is TGCGCCAGCAGCCCGGGGTACACGACGACAATGGCCCAGTACTTC.